The 2 T cell receptor beta chains in this list originate from one sample, sequenced in a study of blood T cell repertoires in COVID-19. Sequenced by immunoSEQ multiplex PCR; TCRdb stores in-frame clones only, minus some. This sample has about 300,000 clones, with around 92% found just once. The sample comprised peripheral blood. These TCRs come from a man aged 18-30 years who had recovered from COVID-19.

This chain links TRBV14 with TRBJ1-2; D is unresolved. Germline CDR1 and CDR2: SGHDN and FVKESK. This CDR3 comprises 18 residues. The ends were cut back, 4 bases at V and 4 bases at J, with 25 bases in the middle. The CDR3 reads CASSLHNSRSLGAYGYTF. CDR3 in DNA: TGTGCCAGCAGCCTCCACAATAGCCGATCTTTGGGAGCCTATGGCTACACCTTC.

This clone was observed a handful of times. The chain uses TRBV7-3 and TRBJ1-3; TRBD1 is a possible D gene (6 bases). The CDR3 totals 14 residues. V was shortened by 5 bases and J by 1 base, with 9 bases between the two germline ends. Germline V CDR1 and CDR2: SGHTA, FQGTGA. The CDR3 nucleotides are TGTGCCAGCAGCCCGGGGACATCTGGAAACACCATATATTTT. It codes for CASSPGTSGNTIYF.